At least ten counts were recorded for the clone carrying this TCR beta chain. The antigen is unknown. The data were obtained in a study of identical twins. Study-wide points: Potential partial confounding of zero-insertion analyses by invariant MAIT and iNKT cells was noted. Twin sharing of out-of-frame TCR alpha was underestimated by models in monozygotic pairs. Out-of-frame alpha sequences common to twins exhibited an excess of low generation probability.

Trimming cost V 0 bases and J 6 bases; bases outside gene matches: 13. The germline CDR1 and CDR2 sequences are SGHRS and YFSETQ. The CDR3 runs to 17 residues. TCRdb reprocessed the 5' RACE reads via MiXCR and lists one record per CDR3 protein. The sample carries roughly 700,000 distinct CDR3 sequences, around 8.3% recorded once. These data also formed part of another study, on yellow fever vaccine responses in identical twins.

Sequencing was performed on PBMCs. The J gene is TRBJ2-3, the V gene TRBV5-1, with 7 bases that match TRBD2. This receptor was taken from a woman younger than 35 in good health. CDR3 protein: CASSLVGMTSPMDTQYF. CDR3 sequence (DNA): TGCGCCAGCAGCTTGGTTGGCATGACTAGCCCTATGGATACGCAGTATTTT. The whole variable domain, remainder taken from reference TRBV5-1 and TRBJ2-3, is KAGVTQTPRYLIKTRGQQVTLSCSPISGHRSVSWYQQTPGQGLQFLFEYFSETQRNKGNFPGRFSGRQFSNSRSEMNVSTLELGDSALYLCASSLVGMTSPMDTQYFGPGTRLTVL.